The present T cell receptor beta chain was sequenced within a study of T cell repertoires in cytomegalovirus infection. Study-level background: Through public TCR beta signatures, both CMV infection and matching HLA type were indicated.

TCRdb processed the reads anew with MiXCR; each CDR3 protein has one entry. Of hundreds of thousands of distinct CDR3 sequences listed, 17% are singletons. This CDR3 is built from 16 residues. The V and J ends lost 4 bases and 7 bases, in that order; junction bases with no gene match: 11. CDR1 and CDR2 from the germline V gene are SEHNR and FQNEAQ (reference sequence). Remarks on this clonotype: Its antigen is undetermined.

Findings and caveats of the study: There were HLA-C-restricted CMV-specific TCR beta clonotypes dominating the ex vivo response. Carriers of CMV plus the relevant HLA were identified by cumulative public TCR beta family frequency.

The sequencing input was PBMCs. This clonotype originated in a human donor in good health (CMV status not recorded). Some clones in this sample may be carry-over from other donors' samples. The chain links TRBV7-9 to TRBJ2-7; 12 bases match TRBD2. The CDR3 loop reads CASSSRGLAGTSEQYF. The CDR3 DNA sequence: TGTGCCAGCAGCTCAAGAGGACTAGCGGGGACTTCTGAGCAGTACTTC.